A selection of T cell receptor beta chains follows, all from one sample in a study of PD-1 blockade in classical Hodgkin lymphoma. The repertoire was sequenced with immunoSEQ multiplex PCR; TCRdb's copy has only in-frame clones and lacks some. The profile covers 45,000 or so clones, with about nine tenths appearing a single time and roughly 5.3% taken by the ten largest. Specimen: peripheral blood mononuclear cells (PBMCs). These receptors all come from a human donor with classical Hodgkin lymphoma. Each CDR3 is given with its conserved first and last residue. A D gene is named only where the DNA matches it firmly. Part of the rows lack a size; the others show once, few, many or a class for expanded clones.

D gene	V gene	clone size	CDR3 length	J gene	CDR3 DNA	CDR3 protein
-	TRBV7-8	-	11	TRBJ2-1	TGTGCCAGCAGCTATAACAATGAGCAGTTCTTC	CASSYNNEQFF
-	TRBV25-1	-	13	TRBJ1-1	TGTGCCAGCAGGGACCTCCGAAACACTGAAGCTTTCTTT	CASRDLRNTEAFF
TRBD2	TRBV7-9	-	15	TRBJ2-1	TGTGCCAGCACCGAAAGCGGGAGCCTCCTAAGTGAGCAGTTCTTC	CASTESGSLLSEQFF
-	TRBV28	-	16	TRBJ1-2	TGTGCCAGCAGTTTATGGGGGGGCGCAAGCAACTATGGCTACACCTTC	CASSLWGGASNYGYTF
TRBD2	TRBV9	-	14	TRBJ2-1	TGTGCCAGCAGCGTAGATAGCGGGAGCACTGAGCAGTTCTTC	CASSVDSGSTEQFF
-	TRBV5-5	-	13	TRBJ1-2	TGTGCCAGCAGCCTGGACCGAAACTATGGCTACACCTTC	CASSLDRNYGYTF
TRBD2	TRBV15	few	15	TRBJ2-4	TGTGCCACCAGCAGTAGCGGGGATGGGAGGGACATTCAGTACTTC	CATSSSGDGRDIQYF
TRBD2	TRBV9	-	14	TRBJ2-5	TGTGCCAGCAGCAAGACTAGCGGCCAAGAGACCCAGTACTTC	CASSKTSGQETQYF
-	TRBV18	-	15	TRBJ1-4	TGTGCCAGCTCACCAATCGGGGGGCGCAAAGAAAAACTGTTTTTT	CASSPIGGRKEKLFF
TRBD2	TRBV19	-	12	TRBJ2-1	TGTGCCAGTAGCGGGAGGTACAGTGAGCAGTTCTTC	CASSGRYSEQFF
-	TRBV14	-	15	TRBJ2-1	TGTGCCAGCAGCCAAGCATTAGTCTCCTACAATGAGCAGTTCTTC	CASSQALVSYNEQFF
-	TRBV6-1	-	16	TRBJ1-3	TGTGCCAGCAGTGATGAGGCAGGGAGCTCTGGAAACACCATATATTTT	CASSDEAGSSGNTIYF
-	TRBV9	-	16	TRBJ2-4	TGTGCCAGCAGTGGGGGCGGAGCCTTAGCCAAAAACATTCAGTACTTC	CASSGGGALAKNIQYF
TRBD1	TRBV28	-	15	TRBJ1-1	TGTGCCAGCAGACCGATGACAGGGGGCAGCACTGAAGCTTTCTTT	CASRPMTGGSTEAFF
TRBD2	TRBV6-6	-	14	TRBJ2-7	TGTGCCATCAACGGGGGAGCGGGGTCCTACGAGCAGTACTTC	CAINGGAGSYEQYF
TRBD2	TRBV4-1	-	16	TRBJ2-1	TGCGCCAGCAGATCTAGCGGGAGATGGTCCTACAATGAGCAGTTCTTC	CASRSSGRWSYNEQFF
-	TRBV11-3	-	15	TRBJ2-3	TGTGCCAGCAGCTCCCACGGGGTTAGCACAGATACGCAGTATTTT	CASSSHGVSTDTQYF
-	TRBV19	-	14	TRBJ2-4	TGTGCCAGTAGTATACAGGGCAAGGGGGGCATTCAGTACTTC	CASSIQGKGGIQYF
TRBD2	TRBV5-1	-	15	TRBJ2-7	TGCGCCAGCGCCTTCCAGGGACTAGCGTCTAACGAGCAGTACTTC	CASAFQGLASNEQYF
-	TRBV5-1	-	14	TRBJ2-2	TGCGCCAGCAGTCCGGGATCGAACACCGGGGAGCTGTTTTTT	CASSPGSNTGELFF
-	TRBV15	-	16	TRBJ2-1	TGTGCCACCAGCAGAGATCTAGCAGGGGTTTGGCATGAGCAGTTCTTC	CATSRDLAGVWHEQFF
-	TRBV6-1	-	15	TRBJ2-4	TGTGCCAGCGTCCCTATTGACAGGGCCAAAAACATTCAGTACTTC	CASVPIDRAKNIQYF
TRBD2	TRBV19	few	14	TRBJ2-1	TGTGCCAGTAGTCCCCGCGCGGGGGGTAATGAGCAGTTCTTC	CASSPRAGGNEQFF
TRBD1	TRBV5-1	-	14	TRBJ1-1	TGCGCCAGCACAGGACAGGGTGGGAGCACTGAAGCTTTCTTT	CASTGQGGSTEAFF
-	TRBV6-1	-	15	TRBJ2-3	TGTGCCAGCAGTGAAGCGGGAGTGAGCACAGATACGCAGTATTTT	CASSEAGVSTDTQYF